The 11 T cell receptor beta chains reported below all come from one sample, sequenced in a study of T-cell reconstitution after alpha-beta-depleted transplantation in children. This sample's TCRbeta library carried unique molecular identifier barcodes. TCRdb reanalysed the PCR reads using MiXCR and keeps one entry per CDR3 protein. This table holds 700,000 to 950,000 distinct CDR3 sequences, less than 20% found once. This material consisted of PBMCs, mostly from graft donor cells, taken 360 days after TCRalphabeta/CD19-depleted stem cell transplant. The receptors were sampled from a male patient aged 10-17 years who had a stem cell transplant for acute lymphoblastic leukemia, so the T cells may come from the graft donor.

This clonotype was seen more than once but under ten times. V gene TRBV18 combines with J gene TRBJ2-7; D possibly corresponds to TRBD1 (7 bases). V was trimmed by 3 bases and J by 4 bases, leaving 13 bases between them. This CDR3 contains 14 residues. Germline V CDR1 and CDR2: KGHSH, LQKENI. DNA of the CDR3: TGTGCCAGCTCACCCCAGGGGGGCCCTTACGAGCAGTACTTC. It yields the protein CASSPQGGPYEQYF.

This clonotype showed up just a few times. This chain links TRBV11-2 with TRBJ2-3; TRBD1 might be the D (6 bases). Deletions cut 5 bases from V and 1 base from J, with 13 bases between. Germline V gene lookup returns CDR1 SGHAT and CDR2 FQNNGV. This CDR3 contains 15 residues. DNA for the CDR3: TGTGCCAGCAGCCCAGGGGTTTCTCGCACAGATACGCAGTATTTT. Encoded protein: CASSPGVSRTDTQYF.

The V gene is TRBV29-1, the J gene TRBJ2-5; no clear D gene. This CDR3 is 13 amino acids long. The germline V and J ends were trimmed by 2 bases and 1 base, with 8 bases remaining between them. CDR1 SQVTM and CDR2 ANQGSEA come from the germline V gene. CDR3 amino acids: CSVEPRFQETQYF. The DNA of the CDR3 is TGCAGCGTTGAACCCCGATTCCAAGAGACCCAGTACTTC. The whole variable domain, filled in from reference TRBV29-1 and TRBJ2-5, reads SAVISQKPSRDICQRGTSLTIQCQVDSQVTMMFWYRQQPGQSLTLIATANQGSEATYESGFVIDKFPISRPNLTFSTLTVSNMSPEDSSIYLCSVEPRFQETQYFGPGTRLLVL.

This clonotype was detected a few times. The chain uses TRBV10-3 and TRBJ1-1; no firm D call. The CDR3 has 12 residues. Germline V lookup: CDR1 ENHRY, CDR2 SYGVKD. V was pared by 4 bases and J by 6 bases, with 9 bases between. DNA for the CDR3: TGTGCCATCAGTGGCGTTCTCCCTGAAGCTTTCTTT. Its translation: CAISGVLPEAFF.

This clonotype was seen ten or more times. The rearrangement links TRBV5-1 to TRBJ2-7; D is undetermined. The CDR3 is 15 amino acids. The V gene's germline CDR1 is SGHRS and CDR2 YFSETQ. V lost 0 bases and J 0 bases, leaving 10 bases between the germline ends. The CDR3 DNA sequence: TGCGCCAGCAGCTTGGGGTCCGGAAGCTCCTACGAGCAGTACTTC. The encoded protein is CASSLGSGSSYEQYF.

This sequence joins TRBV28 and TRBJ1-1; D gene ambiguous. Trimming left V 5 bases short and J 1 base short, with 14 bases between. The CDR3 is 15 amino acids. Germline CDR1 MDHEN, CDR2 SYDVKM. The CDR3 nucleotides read TGTGCCAGCAGTCTCCGAGTAGATGCGAACACTGAAGCTTTCTTT. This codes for CASSLRVDANTEAFF. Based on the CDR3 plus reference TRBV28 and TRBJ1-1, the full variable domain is DVKVTQSSRYLVKRTGEKVFLECVQDMDHENMFWYRQDPGLGLRLIYFSYDVKMKEKGDIPEGYSVSREKKERFSLILESASTNQTSMYLCASSLRVDANTEAFFGQGTRLTVV.

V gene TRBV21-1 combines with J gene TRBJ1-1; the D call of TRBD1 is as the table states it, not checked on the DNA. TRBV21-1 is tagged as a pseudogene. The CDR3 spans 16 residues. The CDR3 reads CASSPRDRGHWTEAFF. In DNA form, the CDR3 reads TGTGCCAGCAGCCCCCGGGACAGGGGGCATTGGACTGAAGCTTTCTTT.

CDR3 DNA sequence: TGCAGTGCTGCCTCGACAGCGGGAGCCACCGGGGAGCTGTTTTTT. It codes for CSAASTAGATGELFF. This sequence joins TRBV20-1 and TRBJ2-2, with TRBD2 matching 8 bases. The junction had 9 bases not matched to a gene; V was cut back by 5 bases and J by 4 bases. In germline, CDR1 is DFQATT, CDR2 SNEGSKA (reference sequence). This CDR3 has 15 amino acids.

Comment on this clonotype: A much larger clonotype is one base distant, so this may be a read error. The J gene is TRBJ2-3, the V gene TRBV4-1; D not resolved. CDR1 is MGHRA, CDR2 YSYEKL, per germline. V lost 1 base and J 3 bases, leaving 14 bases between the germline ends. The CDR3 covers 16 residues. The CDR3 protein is CASSQVVSTGTDTQYF. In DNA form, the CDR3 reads TGCGCCAGCAGCCAAGTTGTTTCCACGGGTACAGATACGCAGTATTTT.

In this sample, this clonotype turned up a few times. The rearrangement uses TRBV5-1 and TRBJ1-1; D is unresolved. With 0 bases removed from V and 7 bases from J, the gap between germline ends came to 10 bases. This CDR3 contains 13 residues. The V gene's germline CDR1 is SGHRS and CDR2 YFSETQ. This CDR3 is CASSLGILFEAFF. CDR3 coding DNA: TGCGCCAGCAGCTTGGGGATCCTCTTTGAAGCTTTCTTT.

Here the CDR3 DNA reads TGCGCCAGCAGCCCCGTGGGACAGGGGGTCACTGAAGCTTTCTTT. This sequence encodes CASSPVGQGVTEAFF. V gene TRBV5-1 combines with J gene TRBJ1-1; 11 positions match TRBD1. V lost 4 bases and J lost 4; bases outside the gene matches: 6. CDR1 is SGHRS and CDR2 is YFSETQ in the germline V gene. The CDR3 contains 15 residues.